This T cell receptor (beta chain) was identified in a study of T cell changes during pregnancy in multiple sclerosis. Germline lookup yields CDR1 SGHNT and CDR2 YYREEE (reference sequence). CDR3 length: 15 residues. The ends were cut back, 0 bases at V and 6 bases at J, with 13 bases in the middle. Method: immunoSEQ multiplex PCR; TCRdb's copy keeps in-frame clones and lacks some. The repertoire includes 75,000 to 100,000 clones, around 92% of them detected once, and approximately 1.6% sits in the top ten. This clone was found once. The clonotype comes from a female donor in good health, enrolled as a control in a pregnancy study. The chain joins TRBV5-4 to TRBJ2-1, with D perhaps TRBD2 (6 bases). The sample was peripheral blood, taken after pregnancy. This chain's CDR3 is CASSLGWRASNEQFF. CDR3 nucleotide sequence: TGTGCCAGCAGCTTGGGCTGGAGGGCCTCCAATGAGCAGTTCTTC.